The text below deals with one T cell receptor (beta chain). Its antigen specificity is not known. Per-base qualities were not stored, and no clone one base away is much larger. Here V drops 1 base and J drops 0 bases, and the junction holds 5 bases not matched to any gene. The CDR3 runs 17 residues from the cysteine to the phenylalanine. Solely the CDR3 DNA is kept, with 51 bases framed from the first base. According to the germline V gene, CDR1 reads SGHRS and CDR2 reads YFSETQ. The data were taken from a study of blood T cell repertoires in COVID-19 (TCRdb year 2020). Describing the broader study: Samples from collaborators originated in the United States, Italy and Spain and spanned both the acute and convalescent phases of COVID-19. The prospective study material was composed of cDNA or gDNA derived from T cells, B-cell-depleted T cells, or PBMCs. Subjects who had been exposed to COVID-19, were actively infected with it, or had recovered from it provided the deeply sampled blood TCRbeta repertoires that made up the dataset. A freely available public database, intended as a resource for researchers studying the immune response to SARS-CoV-2, is where the repertoires were released. The samples were drawn from two sources: the first 160 participants of the ongoing ImmuneRACE study, and fewer than 1,500 subjects contributed by 6 global collaborators. Nearly every sample came with metadata listing a de-identified subject ID, COVID-19 status, age in years and sex. Where HLA class I and class II types were available, the types were taken from metadata supplied by the sample provider, not from assay-based typing. The investigation overall reported the following: How much clinical and demographic metadata was included differed by source and by participant, and the metadata was provided uncurated.

Each collaborating institution followed its own protocols to collect whole blood in K2EDTA tubes. For TCRbeta analysis, collaborator samples were shipped as frozen whole blood, as isolated PBMCs, or as DNA extracted from either sample type. TCRbeta CDR3 regions were amplified from genomic DNA using the immunoSEQ Assay, a bias-controlled multiplex PCR. In the original analysis: The number of nucleated cells in each sample was estimated from the amplification of reference gene primers within the assay. To quantify the absolute abundance of each unique TCRbeta CDR3 rearrangement, sequence reads were collapsed and filtered. For each sample, productive Simpson clonality was calculated as the square root of Simpson's diversity index over productive rearrangements. Sourced from immuneACCESS, this table was stored by TCRdb with only in-frame sequences that have V and J called. A share of the clones is absent; for the studies checked, an unresolved V gene accounts for under half, and the remainder has no known explanation. The V and J calls and clone size come from that table; D and trimming were worked out from the DNA. Counted in this sample were approximately 34,000 clones; roughly 78% of them appeared once. 13% to 15% of the sample is held by the ten biggest clonotypes.

The rearranged chain carries TRBV5-1 and TRBJ1-1, with TRBD1 matching 11 junction bases. This TCR was sampled from a woman aged 70-85 years with acute or convalescent COVID-19. The sample consisted of peripheral blood. The sequenced DNA is TGCGCCAGCAGCTTGCAGGGGACAGGGGGATTGAACACTGAAGCTTTCTTT. It is translated as CASSLQGTGGLNTEAFF.